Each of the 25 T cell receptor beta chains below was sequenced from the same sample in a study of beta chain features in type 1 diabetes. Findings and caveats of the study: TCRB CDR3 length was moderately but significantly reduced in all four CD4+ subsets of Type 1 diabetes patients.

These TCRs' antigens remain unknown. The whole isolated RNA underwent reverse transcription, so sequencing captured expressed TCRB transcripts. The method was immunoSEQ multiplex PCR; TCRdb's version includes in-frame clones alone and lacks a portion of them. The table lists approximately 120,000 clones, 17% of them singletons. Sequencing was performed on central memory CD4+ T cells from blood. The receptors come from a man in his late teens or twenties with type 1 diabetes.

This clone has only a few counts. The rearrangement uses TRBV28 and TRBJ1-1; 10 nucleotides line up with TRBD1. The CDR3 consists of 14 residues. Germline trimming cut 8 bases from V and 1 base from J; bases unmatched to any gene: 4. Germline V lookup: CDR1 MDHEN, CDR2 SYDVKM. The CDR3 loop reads CASGGQGWNTEAFF. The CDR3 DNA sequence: TGTGCCAGCGGGGGACAGGGGTGGAACACTGAAGCTTTCTTT.

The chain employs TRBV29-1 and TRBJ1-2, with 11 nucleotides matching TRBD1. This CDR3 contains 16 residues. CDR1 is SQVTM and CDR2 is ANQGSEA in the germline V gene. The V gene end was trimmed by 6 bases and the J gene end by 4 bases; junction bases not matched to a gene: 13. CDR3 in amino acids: CSVVPGQGESGYGYTF. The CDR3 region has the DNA TGCAGCGTCGTCCCGGGACAGGGGGAAAGCGGCTATGGCTACACCTTC.

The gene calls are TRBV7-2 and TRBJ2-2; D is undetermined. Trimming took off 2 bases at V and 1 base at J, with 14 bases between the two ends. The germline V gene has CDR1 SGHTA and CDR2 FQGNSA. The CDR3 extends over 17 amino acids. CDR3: CASSLSVGSLNTGELFF. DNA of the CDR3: TGTGCCAGCAGCTTAAGCGTGGGTAGCCTGAACACCGGGGAGCTGTTTTTT.

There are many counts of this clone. CDR3 residues: CASSQRHGAGEKLFF. Written as DNA, the CDR3 is TGTGCCAGCAGCCAGCGCCACGGGGCTGGTGAAAAACTGTTTTTT. The V and J genes are TRBV7-2 and TRBJ1-4, with D perhaps TRBD1 (5 bases). The CDR3 length is 15 residues. Germline CDR1 reads SGHTA; CDR2 reads FQGNSA. The V end was cut by 5 bases, the J end by 7 bases, with 17 bases between.

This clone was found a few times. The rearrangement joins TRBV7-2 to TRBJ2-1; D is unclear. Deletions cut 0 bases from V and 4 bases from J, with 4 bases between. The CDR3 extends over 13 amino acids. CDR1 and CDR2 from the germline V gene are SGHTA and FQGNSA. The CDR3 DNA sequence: TGTGCCAGCAGCTTAGCAATTTACAATGAGCAGTTCTTC. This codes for CASSLAIYNEQFF.

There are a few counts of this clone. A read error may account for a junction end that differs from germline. CDR3 region: CAWGDSHNEQFF. As DNA, the CDR3 is TGTGCCTGGGGGGACTCCCACAATGAGCAGTTCTTC. V usage is TRBV30 and J usage is TRBJ2-1, with a tentative D call TRBD2 (6 bases). Germline V gene sequence: CDR1 GTSNPN, CDR2 SVGIG (reference sequence). The CDR3 consists of 12 residues.

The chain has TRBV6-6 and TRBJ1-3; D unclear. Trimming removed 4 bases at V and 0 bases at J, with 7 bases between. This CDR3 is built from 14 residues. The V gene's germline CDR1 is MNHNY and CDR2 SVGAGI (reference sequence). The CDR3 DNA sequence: TGTGCCAGCAGTTCCGGGAGCTCTGGAAACACCATATATTTT. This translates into CASSSGSSGNTIYF.

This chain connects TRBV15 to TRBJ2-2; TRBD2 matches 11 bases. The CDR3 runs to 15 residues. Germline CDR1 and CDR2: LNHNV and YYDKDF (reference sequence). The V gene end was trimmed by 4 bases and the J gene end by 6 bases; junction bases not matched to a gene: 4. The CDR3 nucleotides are TGTGCCACCAGCACTACTAGCGGGAGAGCCGGGGAGCTGTTTTTT. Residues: CATSTTSGRAGELFF.

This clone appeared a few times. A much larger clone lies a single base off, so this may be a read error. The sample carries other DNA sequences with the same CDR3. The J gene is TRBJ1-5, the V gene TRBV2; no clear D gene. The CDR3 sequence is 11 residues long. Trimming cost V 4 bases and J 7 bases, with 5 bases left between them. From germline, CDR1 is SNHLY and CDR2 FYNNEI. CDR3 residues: CASSVGQPQHF. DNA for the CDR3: TGTGCCAGCAGTGTAGGGCAGCCCCAGCATTTT. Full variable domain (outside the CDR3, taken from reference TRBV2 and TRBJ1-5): EPEVTQTPSHQVTQMGQEVILRCVPISNHLYFYWYRQILGQKVEFLVSFYNNEISEKSEIFDDQFSVERPDGSNFTLKIRSTKLEDSAMYFCASSVGQPQHFGDGTRLSIL.

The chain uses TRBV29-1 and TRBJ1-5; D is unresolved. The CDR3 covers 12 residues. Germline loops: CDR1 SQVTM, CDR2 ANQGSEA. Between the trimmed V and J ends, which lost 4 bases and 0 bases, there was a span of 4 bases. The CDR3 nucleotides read TGCAGCGTTGGAGATAGCAATCAGCCCCAGCATTTT. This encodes CSVGDSNQPQHF.

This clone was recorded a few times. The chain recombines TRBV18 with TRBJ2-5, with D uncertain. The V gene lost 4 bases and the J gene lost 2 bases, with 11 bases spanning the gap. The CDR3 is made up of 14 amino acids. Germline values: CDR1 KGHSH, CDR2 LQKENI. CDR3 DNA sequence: TGTGCCAGCTCACTAGGGATCCAACAAGAGACCCAGTACTTC. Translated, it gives CASSLGIQQETQYF.

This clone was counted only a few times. CDR3 loop: CASSPLATGTGRNEQFF. The CDR3 nucleotides read TGCGCCAGCAGCCCACTCGCGACCGGGACAGGGAGGAATGAGCAGTTCTTC. The V and J genes are TRBV4-3 and TRBJ2-1; TRBD1 agrees at 9 bases. This CDR3 has 17 residues. With V trimmed by 4 bases and J by 7 bases, 14 bases remained unmatched. Germline assignment: CDR1 LGHNA and CDR2 YSLEER.

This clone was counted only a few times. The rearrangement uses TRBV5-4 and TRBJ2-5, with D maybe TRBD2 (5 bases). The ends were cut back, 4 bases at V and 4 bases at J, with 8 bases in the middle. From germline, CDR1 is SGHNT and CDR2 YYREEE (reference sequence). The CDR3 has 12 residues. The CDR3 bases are TGTGCCAGCAGCCCGGGAACAGAGACCCAGTACTTC. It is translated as CASSPGTETQYF.

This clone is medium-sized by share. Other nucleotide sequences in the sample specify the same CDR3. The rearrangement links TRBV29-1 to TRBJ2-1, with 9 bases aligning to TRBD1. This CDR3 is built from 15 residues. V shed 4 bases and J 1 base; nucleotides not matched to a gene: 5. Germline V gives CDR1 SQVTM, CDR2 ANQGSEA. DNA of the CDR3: TGCAGCGTTGCGACAGGGGGTGGGTCCTACAATGAGCAGTTCTTC. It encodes CSVATGGGSYNEQFF.

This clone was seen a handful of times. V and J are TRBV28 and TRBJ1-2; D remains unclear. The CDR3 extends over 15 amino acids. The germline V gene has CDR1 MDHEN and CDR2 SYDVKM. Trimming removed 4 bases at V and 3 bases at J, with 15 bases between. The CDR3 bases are TGTGCCAGCAGTTCATCAGCGACAAGCCACTATGGCTACACCTTC. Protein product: CASSSSATSHYGYTF.

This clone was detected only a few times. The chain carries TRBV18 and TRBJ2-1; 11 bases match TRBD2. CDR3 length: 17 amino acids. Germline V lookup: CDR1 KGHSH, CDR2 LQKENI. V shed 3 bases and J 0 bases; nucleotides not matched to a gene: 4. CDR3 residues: CASSPYTSGSSYNEQFF. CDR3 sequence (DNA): TGTGCCAGCTCACCCTACACTAGCGGGAGCTCCTACAATGAGCAGTTCTTC.

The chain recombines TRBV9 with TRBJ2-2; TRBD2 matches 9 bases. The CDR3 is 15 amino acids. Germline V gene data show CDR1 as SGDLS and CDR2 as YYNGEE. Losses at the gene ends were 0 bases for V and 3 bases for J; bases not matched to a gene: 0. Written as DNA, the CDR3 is TGTGCCAGCAGCGTAGGCGGGGGGGACACCGGGGAGCTGTTTTTT. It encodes CASSVGGGDTGELFF.

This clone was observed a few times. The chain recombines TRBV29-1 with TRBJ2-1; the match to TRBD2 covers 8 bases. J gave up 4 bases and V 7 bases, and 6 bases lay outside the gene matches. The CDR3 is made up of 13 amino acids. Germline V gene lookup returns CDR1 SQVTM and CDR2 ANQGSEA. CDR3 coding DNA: TGCAGCGCTCGGACTAGCAGATACAATGAGCAGTTCTTC. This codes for CSARTSRYNEQFF.

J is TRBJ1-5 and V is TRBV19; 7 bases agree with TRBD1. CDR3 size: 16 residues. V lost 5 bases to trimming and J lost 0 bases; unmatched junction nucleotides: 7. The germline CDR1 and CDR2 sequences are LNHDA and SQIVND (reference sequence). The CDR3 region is CASSFYRGNSNQPQHF. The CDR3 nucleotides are TGTGCCAGTAGTTTCTACAGGGGAAATAGCAATCAGCCCCAGCATTTT.

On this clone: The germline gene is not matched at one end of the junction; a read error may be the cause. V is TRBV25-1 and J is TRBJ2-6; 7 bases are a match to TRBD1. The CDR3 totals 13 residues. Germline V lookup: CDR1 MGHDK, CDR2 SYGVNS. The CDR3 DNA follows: TGTGCCAGCAGTAAAACAGGGGTCAACGTCCTGACTTTC. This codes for CASSKTGVNVLTF. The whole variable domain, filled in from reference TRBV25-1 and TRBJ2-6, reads EADIYQTPRYLVIGTGKKITLECSQTMGHDKMYWYQQDPGMELHLIHYSYGVNSTEKGDLSSESTVSRIRTEHFPLTLESARPSHTSQYLCASSKTGVNVLTFGAGSRLTVL.

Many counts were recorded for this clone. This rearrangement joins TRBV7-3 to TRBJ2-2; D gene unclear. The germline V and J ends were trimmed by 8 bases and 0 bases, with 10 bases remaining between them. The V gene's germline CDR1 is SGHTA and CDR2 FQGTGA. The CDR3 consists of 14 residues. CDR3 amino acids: CASQRSPNTGELFF. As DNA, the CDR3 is TGTGCCAGCCAACGGAGCCCGAACACCGGGGAGCTGTTTTTT.

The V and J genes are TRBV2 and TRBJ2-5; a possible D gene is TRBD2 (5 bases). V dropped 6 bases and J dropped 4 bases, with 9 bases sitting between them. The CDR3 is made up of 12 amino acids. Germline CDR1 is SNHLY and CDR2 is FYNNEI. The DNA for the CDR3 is TGTGCCAGCAGGCTAGGAGGAGAGACCCAGTACTTC. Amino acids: CASRLGGETQYF. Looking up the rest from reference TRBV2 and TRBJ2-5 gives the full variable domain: EPEVTQTPSHQVTQMGQEVILRCVPISNHLYFYWYRQILGQKVEFLVSFYNNEISEKSEIFDDQFSVERPDGSNFTLKIRSTKLEDSAMYFCASRLGGETQYFGPGTRLLVL.

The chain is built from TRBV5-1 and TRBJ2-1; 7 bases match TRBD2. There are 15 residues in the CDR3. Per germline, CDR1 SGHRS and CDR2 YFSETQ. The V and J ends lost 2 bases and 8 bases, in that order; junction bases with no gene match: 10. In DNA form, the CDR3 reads TGCGCCAGCAGCTTCGAGGGAGGGCCCGTTCATGAGCAGTTCTTC. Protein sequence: CASSFEGGPVHEQFF.

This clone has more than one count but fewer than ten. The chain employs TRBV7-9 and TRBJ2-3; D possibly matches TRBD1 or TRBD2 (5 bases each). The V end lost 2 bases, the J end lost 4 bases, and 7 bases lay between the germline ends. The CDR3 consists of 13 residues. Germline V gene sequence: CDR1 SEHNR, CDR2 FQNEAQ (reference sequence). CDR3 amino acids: CASSLQGPDTQYF. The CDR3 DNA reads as TGTGCCAGCAGCTTACAGGGACCAGATACGCAGTATTTT. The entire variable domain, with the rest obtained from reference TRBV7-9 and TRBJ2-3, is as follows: DTGVSQNPRHKITKRGQNVTFRCDPISEHNRLYWYRQTLGQGPEFLTYFQNEAQLEKSRLLSDRFSAERPKGSFSTLEIQRTEQGDSAMYLCASSLQGPDTQYFGPGTRLTVL.

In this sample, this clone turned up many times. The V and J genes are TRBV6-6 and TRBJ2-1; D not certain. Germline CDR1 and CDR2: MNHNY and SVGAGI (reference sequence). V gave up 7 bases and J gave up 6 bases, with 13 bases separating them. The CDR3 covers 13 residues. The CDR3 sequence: CASTPSSGNEQFF. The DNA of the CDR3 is TGTGCCAGCACTCCGAGTAGTGGCAATGAGCAGTTCTTC.